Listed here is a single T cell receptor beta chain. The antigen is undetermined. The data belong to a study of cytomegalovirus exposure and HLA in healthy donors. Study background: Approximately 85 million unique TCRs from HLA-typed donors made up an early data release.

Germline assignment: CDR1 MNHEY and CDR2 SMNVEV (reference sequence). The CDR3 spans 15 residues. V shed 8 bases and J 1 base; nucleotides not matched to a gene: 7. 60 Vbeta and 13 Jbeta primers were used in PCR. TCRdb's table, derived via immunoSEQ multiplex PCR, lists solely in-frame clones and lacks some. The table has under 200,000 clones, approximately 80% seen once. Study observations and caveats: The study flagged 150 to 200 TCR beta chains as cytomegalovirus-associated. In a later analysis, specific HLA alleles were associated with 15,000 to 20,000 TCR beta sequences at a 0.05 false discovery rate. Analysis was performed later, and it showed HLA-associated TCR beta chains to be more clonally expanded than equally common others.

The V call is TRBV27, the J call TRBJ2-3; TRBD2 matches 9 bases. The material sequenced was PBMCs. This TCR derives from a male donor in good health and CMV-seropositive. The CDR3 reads CASRPRTSGTDTQYF. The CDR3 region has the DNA TGTGCCAGCCGACCTCGGACTAGCGGCACAGATACGCAGTATTTT.